The source of this T cell receptor (beta chain) is a study of technical replicates of blood from several donors. The length of the CDR3 is 15 residues. The V gene end was trimmed by 4 bases and the J gene end by 5 bases; junction bases not matched to a gene: 8. Germline V gene data show CDR1 as SNHLY and CDR2 as FYNNEI. Generated by immunoSEQ multiplex PCR, the TCRdb table keeps only in-frame clones and is missing some. The sample contains about 83,000 clones, over 85% of which appear only once. The V gene is TRBV2, the J gene TRBJ2-5, with TRBD2 matching 9 bases. The sample consisted of T cells isolated from PBMCs. The receptor's source is a human donor in good health. The CDR3 spells CASSVQRGEGETQYF. CDR3 nucleotides: TGTGCCAGCAGTGTCCAGCGGGGGGAAGGGGAGACCCAGTACTTC.